What follows is one TCR beta chain and its context. At one end the junction does not follow the germline gene, possibly because of a read error. Distinct nucleotide sequences in the sample also encode this CDR3. This specimen belongs to a study of cytomegalovirus exposure and HLA in healthy donors. 13 Jbeta primers and 60 Vbeta primers were used for the PCR. Using immunoSEQ multiplex PCR, the repertoire was profiled, and TCRdb retains in-frame clones only, with some absent. This table has about 190,000 clones, less than 85% appearing once. The CDR3 covers 16 residues. From germline, CDR1 is SGHTS and CDR2 YDEGEE.

This chain uses TRBV5-8 with TRBJ1-2; 12 bases are shared with TRBD1. The sequence derives from a man younger than 40 in good health and CMV-seropositive. Source material: PBMCs. The CDR3: CASSYRDRGRNYGYTF. The CDR3 DNA reads TGCGCCAGCAGCTACCGGGACAGGGGGCGGAACTATGGCTACACCTTC.